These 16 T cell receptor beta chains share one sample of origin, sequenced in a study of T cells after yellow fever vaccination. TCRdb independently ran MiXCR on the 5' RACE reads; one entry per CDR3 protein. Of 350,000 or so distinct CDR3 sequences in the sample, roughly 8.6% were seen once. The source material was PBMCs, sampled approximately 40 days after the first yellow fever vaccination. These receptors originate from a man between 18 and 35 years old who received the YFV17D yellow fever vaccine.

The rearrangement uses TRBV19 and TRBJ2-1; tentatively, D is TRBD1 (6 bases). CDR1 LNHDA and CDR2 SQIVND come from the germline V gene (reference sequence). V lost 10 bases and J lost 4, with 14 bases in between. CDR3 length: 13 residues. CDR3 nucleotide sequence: TGTGCCACAGGACAGAGACGATACAATGAGCAGTTCTTC. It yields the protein CATGQRRYNEQFF.

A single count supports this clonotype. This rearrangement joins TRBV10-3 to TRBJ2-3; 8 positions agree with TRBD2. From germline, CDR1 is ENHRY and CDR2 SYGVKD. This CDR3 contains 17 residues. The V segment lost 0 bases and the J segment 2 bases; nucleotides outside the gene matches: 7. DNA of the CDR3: TGTGCCATCAGTGAGTCGACTCGGGGGGGCTCCACAGATACGCAGTATTTT. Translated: CAISESTRGGSTDTQYF.

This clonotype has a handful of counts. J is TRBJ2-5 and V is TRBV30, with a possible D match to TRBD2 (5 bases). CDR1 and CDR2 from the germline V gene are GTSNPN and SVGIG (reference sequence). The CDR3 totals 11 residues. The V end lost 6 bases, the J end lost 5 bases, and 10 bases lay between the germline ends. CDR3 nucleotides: TGTGCCTGTTCCCCGGGGGAGACCCAGTACTTC. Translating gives CACSPGETQYF.

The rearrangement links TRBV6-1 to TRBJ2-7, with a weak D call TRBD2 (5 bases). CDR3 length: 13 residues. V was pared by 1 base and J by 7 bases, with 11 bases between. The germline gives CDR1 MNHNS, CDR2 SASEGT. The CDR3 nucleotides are TGTGCCAGCAGTGAAGGAAGTACTAGGGAGCAGTACGTC. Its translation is CASSEGSTREQYV.

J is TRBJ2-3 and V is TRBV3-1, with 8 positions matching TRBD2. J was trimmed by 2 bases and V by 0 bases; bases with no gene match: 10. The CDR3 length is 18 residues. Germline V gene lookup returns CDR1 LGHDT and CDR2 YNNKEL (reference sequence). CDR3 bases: TGTGCCAGCAGCCAAGATGGGAGACTTAGCGGGATCACAGATACGCAGTATTTT. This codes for CASSQDGRLSGITDTQYF.

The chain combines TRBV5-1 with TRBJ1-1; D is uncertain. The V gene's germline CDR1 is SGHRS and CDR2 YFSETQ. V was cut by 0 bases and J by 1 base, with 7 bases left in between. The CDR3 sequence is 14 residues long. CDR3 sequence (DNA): TGCGCCAGCAGCTTGGTGTTTGCGAACACTGAAGCTTTCTTT. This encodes CASSLVFANTEAFF.

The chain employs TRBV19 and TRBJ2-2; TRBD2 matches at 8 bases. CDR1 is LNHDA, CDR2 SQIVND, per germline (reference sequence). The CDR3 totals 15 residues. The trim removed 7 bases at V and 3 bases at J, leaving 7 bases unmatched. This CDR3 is CASTSRGADTGELFF. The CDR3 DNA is TGTGCCAGTACTTCGCGGGGGGCCGACACCGGGGAGCTGTTTTTT.

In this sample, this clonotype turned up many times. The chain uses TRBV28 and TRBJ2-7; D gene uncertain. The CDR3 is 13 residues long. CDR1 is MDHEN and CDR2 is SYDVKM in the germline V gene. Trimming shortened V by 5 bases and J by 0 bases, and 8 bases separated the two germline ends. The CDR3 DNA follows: TGTGCCAGCAGTCCCGCCCTCTCCTACGAGCAGTACGTC. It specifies CASSPALSYEQYV.

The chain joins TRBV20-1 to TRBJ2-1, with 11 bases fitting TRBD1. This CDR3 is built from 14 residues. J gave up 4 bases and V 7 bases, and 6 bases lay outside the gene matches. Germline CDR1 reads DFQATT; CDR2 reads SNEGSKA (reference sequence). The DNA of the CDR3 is TGCAGTGTTAAGGACAGGGGGCGATACAATGAGCAGTTCTTC. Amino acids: CSVKDRGRYNEQFF.

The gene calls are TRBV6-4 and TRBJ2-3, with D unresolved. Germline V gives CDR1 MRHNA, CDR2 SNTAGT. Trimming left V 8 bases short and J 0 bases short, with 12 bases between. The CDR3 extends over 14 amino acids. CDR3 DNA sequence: TGTGCCAGCCGGGCGGCCCCTAGCACAGATACGCAGTATTTT. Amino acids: CASRAAPSTDTQYF.

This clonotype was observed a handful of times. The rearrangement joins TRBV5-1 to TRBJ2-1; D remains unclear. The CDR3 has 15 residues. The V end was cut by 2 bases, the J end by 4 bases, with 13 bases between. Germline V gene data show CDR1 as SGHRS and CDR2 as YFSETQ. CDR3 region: CASSLQSGRYNEQFF. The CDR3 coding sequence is TGCGCCAGCAGCTTACAGTCCGGACGGTACAATGAGCAGTTCTTC.

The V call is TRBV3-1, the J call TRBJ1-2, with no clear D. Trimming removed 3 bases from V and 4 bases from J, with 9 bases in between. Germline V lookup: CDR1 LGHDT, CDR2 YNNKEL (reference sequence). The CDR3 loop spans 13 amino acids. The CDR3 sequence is CASSQPDAYGYTF. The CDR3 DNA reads TGTGCCAGCAGCCAGCCGGACGCCTATGGCTACACCTTC.

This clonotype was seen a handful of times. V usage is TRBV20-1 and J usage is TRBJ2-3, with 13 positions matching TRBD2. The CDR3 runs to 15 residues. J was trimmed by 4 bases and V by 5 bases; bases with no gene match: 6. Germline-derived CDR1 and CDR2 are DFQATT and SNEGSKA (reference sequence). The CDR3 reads CSAQTSGGAADTQYF. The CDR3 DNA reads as TGCAGTGCTCAAACTAGCGGGGGGGCCGCAGATACGCAGTATTTT.

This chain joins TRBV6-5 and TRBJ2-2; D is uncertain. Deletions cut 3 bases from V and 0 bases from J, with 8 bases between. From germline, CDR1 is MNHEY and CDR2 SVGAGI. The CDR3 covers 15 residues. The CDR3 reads CASSYFRANTGELFF. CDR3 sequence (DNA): TGTGCCAGCAGTTATTTTAGGGCGAACACCGGGGAGCTGTTTTTT.

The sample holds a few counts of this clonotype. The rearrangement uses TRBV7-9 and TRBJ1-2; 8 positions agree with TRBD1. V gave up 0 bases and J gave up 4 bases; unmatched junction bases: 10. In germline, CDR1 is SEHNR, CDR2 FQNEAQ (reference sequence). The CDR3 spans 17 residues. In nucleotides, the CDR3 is TGTGCCAGCAGCTTAGCGTACGGACAGGGCGAATCCTATGGCTACACCTTC. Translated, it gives CASSLAYGQGESYGYTF.

CDR3 DNA: TGTGCCAGCAGCACCCTTTATACCGTGGATACGCAGTATTTT. Amino acid sequence: CASSTLYTVDTQYF. The chain is built from TRBV7-2 and TRBJ2-3, with D hard to call. Germline V CDR1 and CDR2: SGHTA, FQGNSA. Between the trimmed V and J ends, which lost 5 bases and 6 bases, there was a span of 15 bases. CDR3 length equals 14 residues.